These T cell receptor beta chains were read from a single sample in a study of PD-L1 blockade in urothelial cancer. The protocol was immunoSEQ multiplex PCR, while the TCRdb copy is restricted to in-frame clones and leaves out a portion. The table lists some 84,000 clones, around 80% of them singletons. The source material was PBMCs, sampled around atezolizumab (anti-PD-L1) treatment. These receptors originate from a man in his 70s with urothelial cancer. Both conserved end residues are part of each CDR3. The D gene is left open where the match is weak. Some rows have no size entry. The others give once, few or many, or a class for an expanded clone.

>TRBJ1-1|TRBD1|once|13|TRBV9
TGTGCCAGCAGCGTCGCGGGACAGACTGAAGCTTTCTTT
CASSVAGQTEAFF
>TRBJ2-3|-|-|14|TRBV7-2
TGTGCCAGCAGCTTAGGTGGGCAGCAGGATACGCAGTATTTT
CASSLGGQQDTQYF
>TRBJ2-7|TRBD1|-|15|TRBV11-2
TGTGCCAGCAGCTATTTGACAGGGGGGCCCTACGAGCAGTACTTC
CASSYLTGGPYEQYF
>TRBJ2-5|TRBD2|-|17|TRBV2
TGTGCCAGCAGCCCCCGGACTAGCGGGGGGGCCTGGGAGACCCAGTACTTC
CASSPRTSGGAWETQYF
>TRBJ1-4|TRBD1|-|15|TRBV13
TGTGCCAGCAGCTTAAGACAGGGAAAGAATGAAAAACTGTTTTTT
CASSLRQGKNEKLFF
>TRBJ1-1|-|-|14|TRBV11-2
TGTGCCAGCAGCTTAGTGGTAGGGGGCACTGAAGCTTTCTTT
CASSLVVGGTEAFF
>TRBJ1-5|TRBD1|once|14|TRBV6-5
TGTGCCAGCAGTCGGACAGGGACGGAGCAGCCCCAGCATTTT
CASSRTGTEQPQHF
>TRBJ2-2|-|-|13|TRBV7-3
TGTGCCAGCAGCCCCTCCTATAGCGGGGAGCTGTTTTTT
CASSPSYSGELFF
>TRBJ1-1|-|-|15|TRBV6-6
TGTGCCAGCAGTTACTCAGGAGGGGCGAGGACTGAAGCTTTCTTT
CASSYSGGARTEAFF
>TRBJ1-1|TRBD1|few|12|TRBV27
TGTGCCAGCAGTCAGACAGGGGGTGAGGCTTTCTTT
CASSQTGGEAFF
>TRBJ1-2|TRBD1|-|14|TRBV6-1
TGTGCCAGCAGTGAAACCGACAGGGCGTATGGCTACACCTTC
CASSETDRAYGYTF
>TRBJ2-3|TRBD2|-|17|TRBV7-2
TGTGCCAGCAGACAGGCCCGACTAGCGGGGCACACAGATACGCAGTATTTT
CASRQARLAGHTDTQYF
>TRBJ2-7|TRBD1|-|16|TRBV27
TGTGCCAGCAGTGTAATTTCGGGACAGTTCATCTACGAGCAGTACTTC
CASSVISGQFIYEQYF
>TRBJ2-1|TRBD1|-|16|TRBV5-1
TGCGCCAGCAGCTTGGATAGGACAGGGGATTACAATGAGCAGTTCTTC
CASSLDRTGDYNEQFF
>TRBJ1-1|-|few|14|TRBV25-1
TGTGCCAGCCGTAGAGCCGGGTTGTGGACTGAAGCTTTCTTT
CASRRAGLWTEAFF
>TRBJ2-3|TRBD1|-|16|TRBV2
TGTGCCAGCAGAGACCCCGGACAGGGAAGCACAGATACGCAGTATTTT
CASRDPGQGSTDTQYF
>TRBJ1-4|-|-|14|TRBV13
TGTGCCAGCAGCTTCGGTTGGGCCAATGAAAAACTGTTTTTT
CASSFGWANEKLFF
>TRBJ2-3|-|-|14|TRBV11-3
TGTGCCAGCAGCTTTGGGGGGAGCACAGATACGCAGTATTTT
CASSFGGSTDTQYF
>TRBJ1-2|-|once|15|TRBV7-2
TGTGCCAGCAGCTGGGGGGGTAGGAGCTTCTATGGCTACACCTTC
CASSWGGRSFYGYTF
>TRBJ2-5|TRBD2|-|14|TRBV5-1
TGCGCCAGCAGCTTGGGGGAGGGCCGGGAGACCCAGTACTTC
CASSLGEGRETQYF
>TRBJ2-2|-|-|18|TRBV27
TGTGCCAGCAGCCTACTCTTCAACAGGGGAGGTAACACCGGGGAGCTGTTTTTT
CASSLLFNRGGNTGELFF
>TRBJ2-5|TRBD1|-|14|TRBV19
TGTGCCAGTAGCCGTCCCGGGACAGAAGAGACCCAGTACTTC
CASSRPGTEETQYF
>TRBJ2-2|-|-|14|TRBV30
TGTGCCTGGACCATATTACTGAACACCGGGGAGCTGTTTTTT
CAWTILLNTGELFF
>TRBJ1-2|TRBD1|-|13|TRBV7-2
TGTGCCAGCAGCTACAGGGGGCAAAATGGCTACACCTTC
CASSYRGQNGYTF
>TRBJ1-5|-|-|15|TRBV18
TGTGCCAGCTCACCAAGGGAGACACTAAATCAGCCCCAGCATTTT
CASSPRETLNQPQHF
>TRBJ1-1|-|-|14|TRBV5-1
TGCGCCAGCAGCTCTCTACCAGGGAACACTGAAGCTTTCTTT
CASSSLPGNTEAFF
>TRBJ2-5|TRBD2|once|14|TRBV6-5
TGTGCCAGCAAATACGGGGGGGAACAAGAGACCCAGTACTTC
CASKYGGEQETQYF
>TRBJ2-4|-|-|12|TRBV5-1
TGCGCCAGCAGCTTGTCAGGTGACATTCAGTACTTC
CASSLSGDIQYF
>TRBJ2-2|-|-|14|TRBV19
TGTGCCAGTGTTAGAGCGCGGAACACCGGGGAGCTGTTTTTT
CASVRARNTGELFF
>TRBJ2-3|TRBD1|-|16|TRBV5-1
TGCGCCAGCAGCTTGGGGACCGGGACAGGGGGAGATACGCAGTATTTT
CASSLGTGTGGDTQYF
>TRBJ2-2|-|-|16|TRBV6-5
TGTGCCAGCAGTTACTCGGGGAGGGGGAACATCGGGGAGCTGTTTTTT
CASSYSGRGNIGELFF
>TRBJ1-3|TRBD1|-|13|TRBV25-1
TGTGCCAGCCACGACAGGGCTGGAAACACCATATATTTT
CASHDRAGNTIYF
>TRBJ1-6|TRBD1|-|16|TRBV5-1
TGCGCCAGCAGCTTGGATGACAGGGGCAGCGGTTCACCCCTCCACTTT
CASSLDDRGSGSPLHF
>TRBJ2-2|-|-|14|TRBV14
TGTGCCAGCAGCCAAAGGGGTAACACCGGGGAGCTGTTTTTT
CASSQRGNTGELFF
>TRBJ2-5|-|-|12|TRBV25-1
TGTGCCAGCAGTGAAGGAGACGGAGGTCAGTACTTC
CASSEGDGGQYF
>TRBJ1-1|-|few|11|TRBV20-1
TGCAGTGCTAGAACGGGGACTGAAGCTTTCTTT
CSARTGTEAFF
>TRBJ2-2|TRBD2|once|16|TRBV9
TGTGCCAGCAGCGTAGCTGAGGCGGGAGGCACCGGGGAGCTGTTTTTT
CASSVAEAGGTGELFF
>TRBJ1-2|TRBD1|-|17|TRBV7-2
TGTGCCAGCAGCTTAGTCGGGACAGGGGGCGAGGACTATGGCTACACCTTC
CASSLVGTGGEDYGYTF
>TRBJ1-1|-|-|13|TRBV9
TGTGTCAGCAGCTCCCGGGGGGGCTATGAAGCTTTCTTT
CVSSSRGGYEAFF
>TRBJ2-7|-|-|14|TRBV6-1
TGTGCCAGCAGCCGGAGGGGGGGGACCTACGAGCAGTACTTC
CASSRRGGTYEQYF
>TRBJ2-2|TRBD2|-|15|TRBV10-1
TGCGCCAGCAGTGACAGCGGGGGAGATACCGGGGAGCTGTTTTTT
CASSDSGGDTGELFF
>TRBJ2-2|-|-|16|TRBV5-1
TGCGCCAGCAGTCGTTGGGGACTCGTCAACTCCGGGGAGCTGTTTTTT
CASSRWGLVNSGELFF
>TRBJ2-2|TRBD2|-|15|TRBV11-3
TGTGCCAGCAGCCCCCGGACTAGCGGGACCGGGGAGCTGTTTTTT
CASSPRTSGTGELFF
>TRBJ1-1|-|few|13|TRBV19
TGTGCCAGTAGTACCCAGGGGAACACTGAAGCTTTCTTT
CASSTQGNTEAFF
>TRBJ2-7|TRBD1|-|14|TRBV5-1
TGCGCCAGCAGCACCGGACAGGGCAGCTACGAGCAGTACTTC
CASSTGQGSYEQYF
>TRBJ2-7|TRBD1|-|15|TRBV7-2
TGTGCCAGCAGCTTAGTTGGCGGACAGGGGGCCGAGCAGTACTTC
CASSLVGGQGAEQYF
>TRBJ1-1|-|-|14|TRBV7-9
TGTGCCAGCAGCGCTACAGGTGGGAACACTGAAGCTTTCTTT
CASSATGGNTEAFF
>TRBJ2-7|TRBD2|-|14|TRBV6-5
TGTGCCAGCAGAGGGACTAGCGGGAGTTACGAGCAGTACTTC
CASRGTSGSYEQYF
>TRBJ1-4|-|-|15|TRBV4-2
TGTGCCAGCAACCCGAAGAGGGTATCTAATGAAAAACTGTTTTTT
CASNPKRVSNEKLFF
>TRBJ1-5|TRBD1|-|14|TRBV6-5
TGTGCCAGCAGGACCTGGGACAGCCGGGCGCCCCAGCATTTT
CASRTWDSRAPQHF
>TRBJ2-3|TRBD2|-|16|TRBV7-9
TGTGCCAGCAGCTGGGGACTACCGACTGTCACAGATACGCAGTATTTT
CASSWGLPTVTDTQYF
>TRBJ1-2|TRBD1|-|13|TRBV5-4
TGTGCCAGCAGCCCGGGACAGAACTATGGCTACACCTTC
CASSPGQNYGYTF
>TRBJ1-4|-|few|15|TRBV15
TGTGCCACCAGCAGAGTGTACAGGGTGGATGAAAAACTGTTTTTT
CATSRVYRVDEKLFF
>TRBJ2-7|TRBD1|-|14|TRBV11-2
TGTGCCAGCAGCTTAGGTCACAGGGGGTACGAGCAGTACTTC
CASSLGHRGYEQYF
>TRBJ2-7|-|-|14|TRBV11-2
TGTGCCAGCAGCTTACCAGACAGCTTCTACGAGCAGTACTTC
CASSLPDSFYEQYF